Shown below are 13 T cell receptor beta chains from a single sample sequenced in a study of cytotoxic CD8 clonotypes in ibrutinib-treated CLL. Repertoires were generated with immunoSEQ multiplex PCR, while TCRdb's copy carries only in-frame clones and drops some. The profile shows about 200,000 clones, roughly three quarters of them singletons. This material consisted of PBMCs, taken after 12 months of ibrutinib treatment. The receptors stem from a human donor with chronic lymphocytic leukemia.

The chain is built from TRBV28 and TRBJ2-1; D not resolved. With 3 bases removed from V and 6 bases from J, the gap between germline ends came to 6 bases. This CDR3 is 12 amino acids long. Germline lookup yields CDR1 MDHEN and CDR2 SYDVKM. This CDR3 reads CASSLLVNEQFF. Written as DNA, the CDR3 is TGTGCCAGCAGTTTGCTAGTCAATGAGCAGTTCTTC. The full variable domain, in which reference TRBV28 and TRBJ2-1 provide the parts outside the CDR3, is DVKVTQSSRYLVKRTGEKVFLECVQDMDHENMFWYRQDPGLGLRLIYFSYDVKMKEKGDIPEGYSVSREKKERFSLILESASTNQTSMYLCASSLLVNEQFFGPGTRLTVL.

The gene calls are TRBV7-9 and TRBJ2-7; possibly TRBD1 or TRBD2 for D (5 bases each). The CDR3 is made up of 14 amino acids. CDR1 is SEHNR, CDR2 FQNEAQ, per germline (reference sequence). V was clipped by 5 bases and J by 2 bases, with 13 bases between them. Written as DNA, the CDR3 is TGTGCCAGCAGCCTCCCCGGGGCTGCCTACGAGCAGTACTTC. Encoded protein: CASSLPGAAYEQYF. Complete variable domain (other parts from reference TRBV7-9 and TRBJ2-7): DTGVSQNPRHKITKRGQNVTFRCDPISEHNRLYWYRQTLGQGPEFLTYFQNEAQLEKSRLLSDRFSAERPKGSFSTLEIQRTEQGDSAMYLCASSLPGAAYEQYFGPGTRLTVT.

The CDR3 DNA sequence: TGTGCCAGCAGCTCCGGGACAGACAATCAGCCCCAGCATTTT. Translated, it gives CASSSGTDNQPQHF. The genes are TRBV5-4 and TRBJ1-5; TRBD1 aligns across 7 bases. This CDR3 is 14 amino acids long. V lost 3 bases to trimming and J lost 3 bases; unmatched junction nucleotides: 3. Germline V gene sequence: CDR1 SGHNT, CDR2 YYREEE (reference sequence).

The J gene is TRBJ2-3, the V gene TRBV27; TRBD2 agrees at 11 bases. Germline V gives CDR1 MNHEY, CDR2 SMNVEV (reference sequence). The CDR3 has 15 amino acids. V lost 5 bases, J lost 0 bases, and 1 base stayed unmatched. This CDR3 reads CASSTSGSSTDTQYF. In DNA, the CDR3 is TGTGCCAGCAGTACTAGCGGGAGTAGCACAGATACGCAGTATTTT.

This clone was seen only a few times. The chain combines TRBV28 with TRBJ1-5; maybe TRBD1 (6 bases). CDR1 MDHEN and CDR2 SYDVKM come from the germline V gene. The CDR3 runs 12 residues. The V gene lost 6 bases and the J gene lost 5 bases, with 8 bases spanning the gap. DNA of the CDR3: TGTGCCAGCAGACAGGGTGATCAGCCCCAGCATTTT. This sequence encodes CASRQGDQPQHF.

This clone was recorded once. The V and J genes are TRBV20-1 and TRBJ1-1; D remains ambiguous. The length of the CDR3 is 10 residues. The germline gives CDR1 DFQATT, CDR2 SNEGSKA (reference sequence). V shed 7 bases and J shed 5 bases, with 8 bases lying between them. CDR3 sequence: CSVAGTEAFF. The CDR3 nucleotides are TGCAGTGTCGCCGGGACTGAAGCTTTCTTT.

This chain connects TRBV28 to TRBJ2-7; D tentatively fits TRBD1 or TRBD2 (6 bases each). CDR3 length equals 15 residues. V was trimmed by 6 bases and J by 6 bases, leaving 21 bases between them. CDR1 and CDR2 (germline): MDHEN, SYDVKM. The DNA for the CDR3 is TGTGCCAGCAGGTTACCCGAACGACTAGGGGGCGAGCAGTACTTC. Protein: CASRLPERLGGEQYF.

The CDR3 DNA follows: TGTGCCAGCTCACAGAAGGCCCCCGCGGGCAATCAGCCCCAGCATTTT. It specifies CASSQKAPAGNQPQHF. The chain combines TRBV18 with TRBJ1-5; unclear D gene. Trimming left V 4 bases short and J 2 bases short, with 15 bases between. Germline CDR1 is KGHSH and CDR2 is LQKENI. The CDR3 totals 16 residues.

The CDR3 coding sequence is TGTGCCAGCAGCGTAGCTTTATCTGGCGGGGGGCAACAAGAGACCCAGTACTTC. It codes for CASSVALSGGGQQETQYF. V is TRBV9 and J is TRBJ2-5; the match to TRBD2 covers 8 bases. V lost 0 bases to trimming and J lost 2 bases; unmatched junction nucleotides: 12. Germline CDR1 SGDLS, CDR2 YYNGEE. The CDR3 extends over 18 amino acids.

The chain joins TRBV23-1 to TRBJ1-2, with D perhaps TRBD1 (5 bases). TRBV23-1 carries the ORF label, with uncertain function. The ends were cut back, 0 bases at V and 6 bases at J, with 11 bases in the middle. The CDR3 extends over 14 amino acids. In DNA form, the CDR3 reads TGCGCCAGCAGTCAATCGCCCCGACAGAATGGCTACACCTTC. It encodes CASSQSPRQNGYTF.

The chain couples TRBV6-5 to TRBJ2-1; D uncertain. This CDR3 region has 15 residues. Germline assignment: CDR1 MNHEY and CDR2 SVGAGI. Trimming removed 3 bases from V and 7 bases from J, with 16 bases in between. The CDR3 here is CASSYLGPTKNEQFF. DNA for the CDR3: TGTGCCAGCAGTTATCTGGGCCCGACAAAAAATGAGCAGTTCTTC.

The table lists this clone with a count of one. The V gene is TRBV29-1, the J gene TRBJ1-1, with unresolved D. V was cut by 8 bases and J by 2 bases, with 9 bases left in between. Germline CDR1 and CDR2: SQVTM and ANQGSEA. The CDR3 runs 11 residues. The CDR3 loop reads CSLNVNTEAFF. CDR3 nucleotides: TGCAGCTTGAACGTAAACACTGAAGCTTTCTTT.

This clone was seen more than once but under ten times. The same CDR3 is also encoded by other DNA sequences in this sample. The rearrangement joins TRBV18 to TRBJ1-5; D ambiguous. Trimming took 3 bases from V and 0 from J, leaving 3 bases between them. The CDR3 is 13 residues long. Germline V gene data show CDR1 as KGHSH and CDR2 as LQKENI. The CDR3 DNA sequence: TGTGCCAGCTCACCTGGTAGCAATCAGCCCCAGCATTTT. It encodes CASSPGSNQPQHF.